This T cell receptor beta chain was profiled in a study of shared clonotypes between healthy human individuals. Profiled with immunoSEQ multiplex PCR; TCRdb holds only in-frame clones, not every one. The sample lists around 2.5 million clones, more than 85% seen once, with 0.36% in the top ten. The CDR3 is 15 amino acids. The V gene's germline CDR1 is SGHTA and CDR2 FQGTGA. Trimming removed 1 base at V and 0 bases at J, with 8 bases between. The chain links TRBV7-3 to TRBJ2-3; a weak D match, TRBD2 (6 bases). The source is a man between 18 and 35 years old in good health. Some clones in this sample may be carry-over from other donors' samples. Sequenced material: naive CD4+ T cells from PBMCs. Noted subset: CD45RA+ positively selected. The CDR3 region is CASSLREASTDTQYF. In DNA form, the CDR3 reads TGTGCCAGCAGCTTAAGGGAGGCTAGCACAGATACGCAGTATTTT.